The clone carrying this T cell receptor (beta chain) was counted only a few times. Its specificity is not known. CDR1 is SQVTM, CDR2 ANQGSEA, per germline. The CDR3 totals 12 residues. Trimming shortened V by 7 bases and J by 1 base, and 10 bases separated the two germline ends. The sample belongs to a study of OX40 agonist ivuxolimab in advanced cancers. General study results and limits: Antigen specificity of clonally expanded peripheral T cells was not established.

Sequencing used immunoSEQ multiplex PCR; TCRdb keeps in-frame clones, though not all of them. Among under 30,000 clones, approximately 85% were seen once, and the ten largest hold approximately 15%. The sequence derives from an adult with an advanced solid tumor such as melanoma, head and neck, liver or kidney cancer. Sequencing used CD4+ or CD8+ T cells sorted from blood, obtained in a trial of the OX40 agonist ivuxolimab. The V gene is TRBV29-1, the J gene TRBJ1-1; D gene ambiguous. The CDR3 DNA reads TGCAGCGCGCGTACACAGAACACTGAAGCTTTCTTT. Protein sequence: CSARTQNTEAFF. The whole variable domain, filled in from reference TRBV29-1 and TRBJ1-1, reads SAVISQKPSRDICQRGTSLTIQCQVDSQVTMMFWYRQQPGQSLTLIATANQGSEATYESGFVIDKFPISRPNLTFSTLTVSNMSPEDSSIYLCSARTQNTEAFFGQGTRLTVV.